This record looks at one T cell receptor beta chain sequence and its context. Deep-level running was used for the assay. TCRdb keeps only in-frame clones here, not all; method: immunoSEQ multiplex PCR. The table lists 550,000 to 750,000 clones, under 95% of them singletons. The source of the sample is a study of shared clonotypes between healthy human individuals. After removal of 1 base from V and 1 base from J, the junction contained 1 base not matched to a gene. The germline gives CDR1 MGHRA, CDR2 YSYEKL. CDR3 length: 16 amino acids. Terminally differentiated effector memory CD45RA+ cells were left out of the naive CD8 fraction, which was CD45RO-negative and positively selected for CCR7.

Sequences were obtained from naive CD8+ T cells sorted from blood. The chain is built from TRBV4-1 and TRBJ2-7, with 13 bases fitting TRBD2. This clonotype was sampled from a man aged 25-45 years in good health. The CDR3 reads CASSQVTSGRSYEQYF. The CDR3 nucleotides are TGCGCCAGCAGCCAAGTGACTAGCGGGAGGTCCTACGAGCAGTACTTC.